The rows below give T cell receptor beta chains drawn from one sample of a study of cytomegalovirus exposure and HLA in healthy donors. Measured with immunoSEQ multiplex PCR; TCRdb has only the in-frame clones, and not every one. The sample holds over 65,000 clones, around 80% seen once. The sequenced sample consisted of PBMCs. All receptors derive from a man aged 40-50 years in good health and CMV-seronegative. Each CDR3 is given with its conserved first and last residue. D genes are given only for firm matches. Not every row has a clone size; where given, it reads once, few, many or a size class.

j_gene,v_gene,d_gene,len,abundance,CDR3aa,CDR3nt
TRBJ2-2,TRBV7-9,NA,17,NA,CASSHRGHHPNTGELFF,TGTGCCAGCAGCCATAGAGGACACCACCCGAACACCGGGGAGCTGTTTTTT
TRBJ1-1,TRBV6-1,TRBD1,12,NA,CASDRGNTEAFF,TGTGCCAGCGACAGGGGGAACACTGAAGCTTTCTTT
TRBJ2-7,TRBV7-9,NA,12,NA,CASRQGSYEQYF,TGTGCCAGCAGGCAGGGGTCCTACGAGCAGTACTTC
TRBJ1-1,TRBV5-1,TRBD1,17,NA,CASSLDPGTGRNTEAFF,TGCGCCAGCAGCTTGGACCCCGGGACAGGGCGGAACACTGAAGCTTTCTTT
TRBJ2-7,TRBV14,TRBD1,15,NA,CASSQSTGETIEQYF,TGTGCCAGCAGCCAATCGACAGGGGAGACTATCGAGCAGTACTTC
TRBJ2-3,TRBV5-1,TRBD2,15,NA,CASSLVLAGADTQYF,TGCGCCAGCAGCTTGGTACTAGCGGGGGCGGATACGCAGTATTTT
TRBJ1-5,TRBV2,NA,13,NA,CASTRQDNQPQHF,TGTGCCAGCACCCGACAGGACAATCAGCCCCAGCATTTT
TRBJ2-6,TRBV7-2,NA,15,NA,CASSSDSSGANVLTF,TGTGCCAGCAGCTCGGACAGCTCTGGGGCCAACGTCCTGACTTTC
TRBJ2-7,TRBV4-1,TRBD2,18,NA,CASSPSSGLAGGSYEQYF,TGCGCCAGCAGCCCCTCATCCGGACTAGCGGGAGGTTCCTACGAGCAGTACTTC
TRBJ2-7,TRBV6-5,NA,16,few,CASSYSRTRSSYEQYF,TGTGCCAGCAGTTACTCGAGAACAAGGAGCTCCTACGAGCAGTACTTC
TRBJ2-3,TRBV2,TRBD2,18,NA,CASSRETSGRGVQDTQYF,TGTGCCAGCAGCCGGGAAACTAGCGGGAGGGGCGTTCAGGATACGCAGTATTTT
TRBJ2-2,TRBV6-7,NA,16,NA,CASSYQAEPNTGELFF,TGTGCCAGCAGTTACCAGGCAGAACCGAACACCGGGGAGCTGTTTTTT
TRBJ2-5,TRBV5-1,TRBD1,13,NA,CASSEGGGETQYF,TGCGCCAGCAGCGAAGGGGGCGGGGAGACCCAGTACTTC
TRBJ2-2,TRBV2,NA,15,NA,CASSDAGAHTGELFF,TGTGCCAGCAGTGACGCGGGGGCGCACACCGGGGAGCTGTTTTTT
TRBJ2-7,TRBV7-6,NA,15,few,CASSQKAAVGYEQYF,TGTGCCAGCAGCCAAAAAGCGGCGGTGGGTTACGAGCAGTACTTC
TRBJ2-7,TRBV6-5,NA,13,few,CASSSRVAHEQYF,TGTGCCAGCAGTTCGCGAGTCGCCCACGAGCAGTACTTC
TRBJ2-1,TRBV9,TRBD2,17,NA,CASSAELAGLAGGEQFF,TGTGCCAGCAGCGCGGAACTCGCAGGACTAGCGGGAGGAGAGCAGTTCTTC
TRBJ2-5,TRBV15,NA,16,NA,CATSRDSGRYQETQYF,TGTGCCACCAGCAGAGATTCCGGCAGGTACCAAGAGACCCAGTACTTC
TRBJ1-3,TRBV14,TRBD1,15,NA,CASSPWTGFGNTIYF,TGTGCCAGCAGCCCGTGGACAGGGTTCGGAAACACCATATATTTT
TRBJ2-5,TRBV19,TRBD1,14,NA,CARKTGGNQETQYF,TGTGCCAGGAAGACAGGGGGCAACCAAGAGACCCAGTACTTC
TRBJ2-7,TRBV7-8,NA,15,NA,CASSLPGAGGYEQYF,TGTGCCAGCAGCCTCCCGGGGGCAGGGGGCTACGAGCAGTACTTC
TRBJ2-1,TRBV5-1,NA,15,few,CASSLVGGQYNEQFF,TGCGCCAGCAGCTTGGTGGGGGGGCAGTACAATGAGCAGTTCTTC
TRBJ1-1,TRBV4-2,TRBD1,15,once,CASSQDPAGGTEAFF,TGTGCCAGCAGCCAAGATCCGGCAGGGGGGACTGAAGCTTTCTTT
TRBJ1-1,TRBV7-9,NA,14,NA,CSSSLAGRNTEAFF,TGTTCCAGCAGCTTAGCGGGGAGGAACACTGAAGCTTTCTTT
TRBJ2-1,TRBV27,TRBD2,13,NA,CASSLAGVGEQFF,TGTGCCAGCAGTTTAGCGGGAGTGGGTGAGCAGTTCTTC
TRBJ2-7,TRBV5-1,TRBD2,15,NA,CASSLRAGVPYEQYF,TGCGCCAGCAGCTTGAGGGCGGGGGTTCCCTACGAGCAGTACTTC
TRBJ2-7,TRBV21-1,NA,15,few,CASSKSRRSPYEQYF,TGTGCCAGCAGCAAGAGTCGGAGGTCTCCCTACGAGCAGTACTTC
TRBJ2-1,TRBV5-1,NA,13,NA,CASSLGPYNEQFF,TGCGCCAGCAGCTTGGGGCCGTACAATGAGCAGTTCTTC
TRBJ1-1,TRBV6-5,NA,16,few,CASSYAGARMNTEAFF,TGTGCCAGCAGTTACGCAGGGGCGCGGATGAACACTGAAGCTTTCTTT
TRBJ2-1,TRBV5-1,NA,13,few,CASSLDTINEQFF,TGCGCCAGCAGCTTGGATACTATCAATGAGCAGTTCTTC
TRBJ1-1,TRBV27,NA,14,NA,CASSLGGLSTEAFF,TGTGCCAGCAGTTTAGGGGGGTTGAGCACTGAAGCTTTCTTT
TRBJ2-3,TRBV2,TRBD2,16,once,CASSPGAGALTDTQYF,TGTGCCAGCAGTCCCGGAGCGGGGGCCTTAACAGATACGCAGTATTTT
TRBJ2-5,TRBV6-5,NA,11,NA,CASRVAETQYF,TGTGCCAGCAGGGTTGCGGAGACCCAGTACTTC
TRBJ2-7,TRBV2,NA,12,NA,CASSTGSYEQYF,TGTGCCAGCAGCACAGGGTCCTACGAGCAGTACTTC
TRBJ1-2,TRBV6-6,TRBD1,13,few,CASSLDRGHGYTF,TGTGCCAGCAGCCTGGACAGGGGCCATGGCTACACCTTC
TRBJ2-4,TRBV18,TRBD1,21,once,CASSPFSGDRDLHLAKNIQYF,TGTGCCAGCTCACCATTTTCCGGAGACAGGGACCTTCATCTAGCCAAAAACATTCAGTACTTC
TRBJ2-2,TRBV4-1,TRBD2,16,NA,CASRPDAGGNTGELFF,TGCGCCAGCCGACCCGACGCGGGGGGGAACACCGGGGAGCTGTTTTTT
TRBJ1-5,TRBV28,TRBD1,16,NA,CASSPAGTGDNQPQHF,TGTGCCAGCAGTCCGGCCGGGACAGGGGACAATCAGCCCCAGCATTTT
TRBJ2-7,TRBV7-9,NA,12,NA,CASSFSRGEQYF,TGTGCCAGCAGCTTTTCTCGCGGCGAGCAGTACTTC
TRBJ1-2,TRBV2,TRBD1,17,NA,CASSGDSTYLSNYGYTF,TGTGCCAGCTCCGGGGACAGTACTTATTTGTCTAACTATGGCTACACCTTC
TRBJ2-7,TRBV7-9,TRBD2,14,few,CASNTGTSANEQYF,TGTGCCAGCAACACTGGGACTAGCGCCAACGAGCAGTACTTC
TRBJ2-7,TRBV5-1,TRBD1,14,NA,CASSLRTGASEQYF,TGCGCCAGCAGTTTACGGACAGGGGCGTCCGAGCAGTACTTC
TRBJ2-5,TRBV18,NA,17,NA,CASSPPGELAGVGTQYF,TGTGCCAGCTCACCACCGGGAGAACTAGCTGGGGTGGGGACCCAGTACTTC
TRBJ2-1,TRBV18,NA,18,NA,CASSPLVSGSGTYNEQFF,TGTGCCAGCTCACCGTTGGTGTCTGGGAGTGGGACCTACAATGAGCAGTTCTTC
TRBJ1-4,TRBV16,NA,14,NA,CASSRGGGGEKLFF,TGTGCCAGCAGCCGTGGGGGCGGTGGCGAAAAACTGTTTTTT
TRBJ2-7,TRBV7-2,NA,16,NA,CASSLMEAGALYEQYF,TGTGCCAGCAGCCTAATGGAGGCGGGGGCCCTCTACGAGCAGTACTTC
TRBJ2-2,TRBV4-1,TRBD2,16,few,CASSQGGGRFTGELFF,TGCGCCAGCAGCCAAGGGGGCGGGAGGTTCACCGGGGAGCTGTTTTTT
TRBJ2-7,TRBV27,NA,13,NA,CAVLTSDSYEQYF,TGTGCCGTCCTAACTTCGGACAGTTACGAGCAGTACTTC
TRBJ1-3,TRBV7-9,NA,12,NA,CASSLDQGTPNF,TGTGCCAGCAGCTTAGATCAGGGGACACCGAATTTT